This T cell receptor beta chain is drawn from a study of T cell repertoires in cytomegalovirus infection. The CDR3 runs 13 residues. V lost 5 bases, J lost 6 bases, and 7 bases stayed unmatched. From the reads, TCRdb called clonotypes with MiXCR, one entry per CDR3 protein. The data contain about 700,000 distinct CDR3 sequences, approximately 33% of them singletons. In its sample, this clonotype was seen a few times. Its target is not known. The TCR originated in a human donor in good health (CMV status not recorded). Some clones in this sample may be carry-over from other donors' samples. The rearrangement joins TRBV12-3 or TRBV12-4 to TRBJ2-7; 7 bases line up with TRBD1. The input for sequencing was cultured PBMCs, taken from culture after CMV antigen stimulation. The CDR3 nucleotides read TGTGCCAGCAGTCAGGGACAGAGGGGCGAGCAGTACTTC. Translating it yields CASSQGQRGEQYF.